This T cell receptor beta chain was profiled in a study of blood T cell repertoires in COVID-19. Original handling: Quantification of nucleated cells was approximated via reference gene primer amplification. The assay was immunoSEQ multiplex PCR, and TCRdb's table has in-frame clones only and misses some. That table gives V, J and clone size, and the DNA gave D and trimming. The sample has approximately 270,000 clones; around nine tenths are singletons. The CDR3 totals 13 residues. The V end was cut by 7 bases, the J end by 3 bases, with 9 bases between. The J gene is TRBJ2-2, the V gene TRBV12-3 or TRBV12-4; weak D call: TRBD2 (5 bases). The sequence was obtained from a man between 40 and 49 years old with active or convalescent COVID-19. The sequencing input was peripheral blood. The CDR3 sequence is CASKHGDTGELFF. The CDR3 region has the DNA TGTGCCAGCAAACACGGGGACACCGGGGAGCTGTTTTTT.